A single sample is the source of the 19 T cell receptor beta chains below, sequenced in a study of shared clonotypes between healthy human individuals. Assay used: immunoSEQ multiplex PCR; TCRdb lists only in-frame clones, some missing. Of about 1 million clones listed, 75% to 80% are singletons. Sequencing was carried out using memory CD4+ T cells from PBMCs. Sample subset: CD45RA-negative fraction. All receptors come from a man in his late teens or twenties in good health. Some clones in this sample may be carry-over from other donors' samples.

Points on this clone: A much larger clone sits a single nucleotide away, making a read error possible. J is TRBJ2-2 and V is TRBV2; TRBD2 is a possible D gene (5 bases). The CDR3 is 13 amino acids. The germline V gene has CDR1 SNHLY and CDR2 FYNNEI. The CDR3 DNA follows: TGTGCCAGCAGAGAGGGTCGGACCGGGAAGCTGTTTTTT. Translating it yields CASREGRTGKLFF. Together with reference TRBV2 and TRBJ2-2, the CDR3 gives the full variable domain: EPEVTQTPSHQVTQMGQEVILRCVPISNHLYFYWYRQILGQKVEFLVSFYNNEISEKSEIFDDQFSVERPDGSNFTLKIRSTKLEDSAMYFCASREGRTGKLFFGEGSRLTVL.

This chain connects TRBV19 to TRBJ1-2; tentative D call: TRBD1 (5 bases). Germline lookup yields CDR1 LNHDA and CDR2 SQIVND (reference sequence). There are 15 residues in the CDR3. Trimming took 8 bases from V and 4 from J, leaving 20 bases between them. The CDR3 loop is CASLDPGRNAYGYTF. In nucleotides, the CDR3 is TGTGCCAGTTTAGATCCGGGACGGAATGCCTATGGCTACACCTTC.

The V and J genes are TRBV7-3 and TRBJ2-1; the D gene is possibly TRBD2 (5 bases). Germline-derived CDR1 and CDR2 are SGHTA and FQGTGA. Trimming shortened V by 1 base and J by 9 bases, and 10 bases separated the two germline ends. This CDR3 has 13 residues. The CDR3 reads CASSLREFAEQFF. In nucleotides, the CDR3 is TGTGCCAGCAGCTTAAGGGAGTTCGCTGAGCAGTTCTTC.

This chain joins TRBV28 and TRBJ2-7; D is ambiguous. Trimming removed 10 bases from V and 0 bases from J, with 13 bases in between. Germline V gene data show CDR1 as MDHEN and CDR2 as SYDVKM. This CDR3 is 13 amino acids long. The CDR3 region has the DNA TGTGCCACCCTAAGCACAAGCTCCTACGAGCAGTACTTC. Translation: CATLSTSSYEQYF.

This rearrangement joins TRBV29-1 to TRBJ2-1; TRBD1 aligns across 10 bases. V gave up 3 bases and J gave up 3 bases; unmatched junction bases: 5. The CDR3 contains 15 residues. Germline lookup yields CDR1 SQVTM and CDR2 ANQGSEA. CDR3 bases: TGCAGCGTTGAGGGGACAGGGGTTAACTACAATGAGCAGTTCTTC. This translates into CSVEGTGVNYNEQFF.

This chain connects TRBV4-1 to TRBJ2-2, with D unresolved. The V gene lost 1 base and the J gene lost 6 bases, with 9 bases spanning the gap. Per germline, CDR1 MGHRA and CDR2 YSYEKL. The CDR3 is 14 amino acids. CDR3 region: CASSQVPPSGELFF. The CDR3 DNA reads TGCGCCAGCAGCCAAGTGCCCCCTTCCGGGGAGCTGTTTTTT.

This clone appeared a single time. The chain recombines TRBV6-1 with TRBJ1-2, with 8 bases that match TRBD1. The germline V gene has CDR1 MNHNS and CDR2 SASEGT. The V and J ends lost 6 bases and 4 bases, in that order; junction bases with no gene match: 10. The CDR3 sequence is 15 residues long. The CDR3 bases are TGTGCCAGCAGAAGAACCAGGGGGCGCGGCTATGGCTACACCTTC. Its translation is CASRRTRGRGYGYTF.

The V call is TRBV28, the J call TRBJ1-1; TRBD1 matches 7 bases. The ends lost 4 bases at V and 2 bases at J; junction bases unmatched: 1. CDR1 is MDHEN, CDR2 SYDVKM, per germline. The CDR3 sequence is 13 residues long. CDR3 amino acids: CASSWTGNTEAFF. CDR3 sequence (DNA): TGTGCCAGCAGTTGGACAGGAAACACTGAAGCTTTCTTT.

The chain joins TRBV7-3 to TRBJ2-2; 7 positions agree with TRBD1. V lost 5 bases and J lost 13; bases outside the gene matches: 19. Germline V gene sequence: CDR1 SGHTA, CDR2 FQGTGA. CDR3 length equals 16 residues. Written as DNA, the CDR3 is TGTGCCAGCAGCAGAAAAGGGGACAGTGGCGCGTTAGGGCTGTTTTTT. Amino acid sequence: CASSRKGDSGALGLFF.

This clone appeared a single time. As DNA, the CDR3 is TGTGCCAGCAGCCCCCGGTTAAGCGGGAGCCACAATGAGCAGTTCTTC. It is translated as CASSPRLSGSHNEQFF. The gene calls are TRBV11-2 and TRBJ2-1, with 8 bases aligning to TRBD2. CDR1 SGHAT and CDR2 FQNNGV come from the germline V gene. The CDR3 sequence is 16 residues long. Trimming took 5 bases from V and 5 from J; bases not matched to a gene: 11. The variable domain in full, with the rest retrieved from reference TRBV11-2 and TRBJ2-1, is EAGVAQSPRYKIIEKRQSVAFWCNPISGHATLYWYQQILGQGPKLLIQFQNNGVVDDSQLPKDRFSAERLKGVDSTLKIQPAKLEDSAVYLCASSPRLSGSHNEQFFGPGTRLTVL.

V usage is TRBV6-5 and J usage is TRBJ2-4; 7 nucleotides align to TRBD1. V lost 5 bases and J lost 6; bases outside the gene matches: 10. Germline lookup yields CDR1 MNHEY and CDR2 SVGAGI. The CDR3 length is 15 residues. The CDR3 DNA reads TGTGCCAGCAGTCAACCGGGACAGAGAAGAAACATTCAGTACTTC. Translated, it gives CASSQPGQRRNIQYF.

The chain carries TRBV11-2 and TRBJ2-4; perhaps TRBD2 as D (7 bases). The V gene lost 0 bases and the J gene lost 1 base, with 16 bases spanning the gap. The length of the CDR3 is 18 residues. CDR1 and CDR2 from the germline V gene are SGHAT and FQNNGV. This CDR3 reads CASSLDLVGRGAKNIQYF. Written as DNA, the CDR3 is TGTGCCAGCAGCTTAGATCTGGTAGGGAGGGGGGCCAAAAACATTCAGTACTTC. Full variable domain (rest looked up from reference TRBV11-2 and TRBJ2-4): EAGVAQSPRYKIIEKRQSVAFWCNPISGHATLYWYQQILGQGPKLLIQFQNNGVVDDSQLPKDRFSAERLKGVDSTLKIQPAKLEDSAVYLCASSLDLVGRGAKNIQYFGAGTRLSVL.

This clone was seen just once. CDR3 sequence (DNA): TGTGCCAGCAGCTTAGATACCAGTGGCCCCGGAAACACCATATATTTT. Protein: CASSLDTSGPGNTIYF. V gene TRBV11-2 combines with J gene TRBJ1-3; D gene unclear. Germline lookup yields CDR1 SGHAT and CDR2 FQNNGV. The V end was cut by 0 bases, the J end by 4 bases, with 13 bases between. This CDR3 region has 16 residues.

The chain carries TRBV5-1 and TRBJ1-5, with D hard to call. The V gene lost 0 bases and the J gene lost 5 bases, with 9 bases spanning the gap. CDR3 size: 14 residues. The V gene's germline CDR1 is SGHRS and CDR2 YFSETQ. In nucleotides, the CDR3 is TGCGCCAGCAGCTTGGAAGGGCCGGATCAGCCCCAGCATTTT. Translated, it gives CASSLEGPDQPQHF.

This clone was seen at least ten times. The gene calls are TRBV6-1 and TRBJ2-5, with 7 bases fitting TRBD2. Looked up from germline, CDR1 is MNHNS and CDR2 is SASEGT. The CDR3 is 17 amino acids. Trimming took 2 bases from V and 3 from J; bases not matched to a gene: 12. The CDR3 loop reads CASSERARLGGKETQYF. In DNA, the CDR3 is TGTGCCAGCAGTGAACGGGCGCGCCTCGGGGGGAAAGAGACCCAGTACTTC.

The V call is TRBV5-8, the J call TRBJ2-3, with D possibly being TRBD2 (5 bases). This CDR3 has 13 amino acids. Germline CDR1 and CDR2: SGHTS and YDEGEE. V lost 4 bases and J 3 bases, leaving 9 bases between the germline ends. CDR3 protein: CASSPPGTDTQYF. DNA of the CDR3: TGTGCCAGCAGCCCCCCGGGAACAGATACGCAGTATTTT.

V is TRBV7-8 and J is TRBJ2-1, with D possibly matching TRBD2 (6 bases). The CDR3 has 15 amino acids. V gave up 2 bases and J gave up 8 bases, with 16 bases separating them. Germline V lookup: CDR1 SGHVS, CDR2 FQNEAQ. The CDR3 loop is CASSLRGGTSDEQFF. The CDR3 coding sequence is TGTGCCAGCAGCTTACGGGGCGGGACGAGCGATGAGCAGTTCTTC.

The chain combines TRBV4-1 with TRBJ2-1; D perhaps matches TRBD2 (5 bases). From germline, CDR1 is MGHRA and CDR2 YSYEKL. V was clipped by 5 bases and J by 3 bases, with 8 bases between them. The CDR3 totals 13 residues. The CDR3 region is CASSTTSYNEQFF. CDR3 coding DNA: TGCGCCAGCAGCACTACTAGCTACAATGAGCAGTTCTTC.

This clone showed up many times. Relative to the germline gene, one junction end is altered; a read error may explain this. The chain carries TRBV5-6 and TRBJ2-7; D possibly uses TRBD1 or TRBD2 (5 bases each). This CDR3 has 11 amino acids. CDR1 and CDR2 (germline): SGHDT, YYEEEE. In DNA, the CDR3 is TGTGCCAGCAGCTACCGGGACGGAACGTCCTTC. Amino acid sequence: CASSYRDGTSF.